This T cell receptor beta chain was captured in a study of identifying expanded T cells in peripheral blood. Findings and caveats of the study: Around 1.2 clones differed between technical replicates, versus around 15 and 19 over time.

As for this clone: The antigen remains unidentified.

Germline CDR1 and CDR2: SQVTM and ANQGSEA. Trimming stripped 4 bases from V and 12 bases from J, with 16 bases between. CDR3 length: 12 residues. Clones were sequenced by immunoSEQ multiplex PCR, and TCRdb holds only the in-frame ones, with some missing. The table lists some 120,000 clones, roughly 80% of them singletons. The sequenced sample consisted of blood. This rearrangement joins TRBV29-1 to TRBJ2-1, with D perhaps TRBD1 (6 bases). The receptor comes from a person aged 18-70 years in good health. CDR3 sequence reads: CSVGLNRAPQFF. Written as DNA, the CDR3 is TGCAGCGTTGGGCTAAACAGGGCGCCGCAGTTCTTC.